This T cell receptor (beta chain) appears in the sequencing data of a study of blood T cell repertoires in COVID-19. There are 16 residues in the CDR3. This clone was observed a single time. Assay used: immunoSEQ multiplex PCR; TCRdb lists only in-frame clones, some missing. The sample shows about 160,000 clones, 65% to 85% of them seen only once. What was sequenced was peripheral blood. The source is a woman older than 75 with active or convalescent COVID-19. V is TRBV21-1 and J is TRBJ1-1. TRBV21-1 is a documented pseudogene. The CDR3 region has the DNA TGTGCCAGCAGCCGTAGACAGCGGGACATGAACACTGAAGCTTTCTTT. Protein: CASSRRQRDMNTEAFF.